The rows below give T cell receptor beta chains drawn from one sample of a study of cytomegalovirus exposure and HLA in healthy donors. Data came from immunoSEQ multiplex PCR; TCRdb stores just in-frame clones and leaves some out. The repertoire includes 150,000 to 200,000 clones, over 75% of them detected once, and around 0.21% sits in the top ten. Sequencing input: PBMCs. The receptors come from a girl younger than two in good health and CMV-seronegative. Each CDR3 is given with its conserved first and last residue. A D gene is named only where the DNA matches it firmly. For some rows the clone size is stated as once, few or many, or as a class when expanded; others skip it.

clone_size j_call d_call v_call cdr3_aa cdr3_nt
NA TRBJ2-1 NA TRBV7-2 CASSLASTGIEQFF TGTGCCAGCAGCTTAGCTTCCACAGGGATTGAGCAGTTCTTC
once TRBJ2-1 TRBD2 TRBV12-5 CASGSGTSGGSSYNEQFF TGTGCTAGTGGGTCCGGGACTAGCGGGGGTAGCTCCTACAATGAGCAGTTCTTC
NA TRBJ1-2 TRBD1 TRBV5-1 CASSLEGQGKGYTF TGCGCCAGCAGCTTGGAGGGACAGGGTAAAGGCTACACCTTC
NA TRBJ1-1 NA TRBV19 CASRRPGEGAFF TGTGCCAGTAGACGCCCAGGGGAGGGGGCTTTCTTT
NA TRBJ2-1 TRBD1 TRBV6-4 CASSEQQGNEQFF TGTGCCAGCAGTGAGCAACAGGGGAATGAGCAGTTCTTC
NA TRBJ1-6 NA TRBV15 CATSRERDSPLHF TGTGCCACCAGCAGAGAACGGGATTCACCCCTCCACTTT
NA TRBJ1-3 TRBD1 TRBV7-9 CASSRQGSSGNTIYF TGTGCCAGCAGCCGACAGGGAAGCTCTGGAAACACCATATATTTT
NA TRBJ1-1 NA TRBV14 CASSQGLNTAGVDEAFF TGTGCCAGCAGCCAAGGACTTAATACGGCAGGGGTGGATGAAGCTTTCTTT
once TRBJ1-2 TRBD1 TRBV4-1 CASSHSTRDRKLLTYGYTF TGCGCCAGCAGCCATTCTACCCGGGACAGAAAACTTTTAACCTATGGCTACACCTTC
NA TRBJ2-7 TRBD1 TRBV6-5 CASSYQIQGAYEQYF TGTGCCAGCAGTTACCAGATTCAGGGGGCCTACGAGCAGTACTTC
NA TRBJ2-3 TRBD2 TRBV7-3 CASSLGVSGETDTQYF TGTGCCAGCAGCTTAGGGGTTAGCGGGGAGACAGATACGCAGTATTTT
NA TRBJ1-1 TRBD1 TRBV6-1 CASSGQGAWMNTEAFF TGTGCCAGCAGTGGACAGGGGGCATGGATGAACACTGAAGCTTTCTTT
NA TRBJ1-4 NA TRBV27 CASSSLQGGEKLFF TGTGCCAGCAGTTCCCTTCAGGGCGGTGAAAAACTGTTTTTT
NA TRBJ2-5 TRBD2 TRBV10-3 CAISEVRAGGRETQYF TGTGCCATCAGTGAGGTTCGAGCGGGAGGGCGAGAGACCCAGTACTTC
NA TRBJ2-5 NA TRBV4-1 CASSGGRRGETQYF TGCGCCAGCAGCGGAGGACGACGAGGAGAGACCCAGTACTTC
NA TRBJ2-2 TRBD2 TRBV5-1 CASSFSLASLNTGELFF TGCGCCAGCAGCTTCTCACTAGCGAGCTTGAACACCGGGGAGCTGTTTTTT
NA TRBJ2-4 NA TRBV5-3 CARSTAGKGLAKNIQYF TGTGCCAGAAGCACCGCAGGGAAGGGGCTAGCCAAAAACATTCAGTACTTC
NA TRBJ2-5 TRBD1 TRBV19 CASSIAGGSGETQYF TGTGCCAGTAGTATAGCAGGGGGTTCTGGGGAGACCCAGTACTTC
NA TRBJ1-5 TRBD1 TRBV19 CASSVAGQGSQPQHF TGTGCCAGTAGTGTGGCGGGACAGGGGAGTCAGCCCCAGCATTTT
NA TRBJ1-3 NA TRBV7-9 CASSLTHPSGFPGNTIYF TGTGCCAGCAGCTTAACACACCCCAGCGGTTTCCCCGGAAACACCATATATTTT
NA TRBJ2-1 NA TRBV5-6 CASSTRRQGNEQFF TGTGCCAGCAGCACCCGCCGGCAGGGCAATGAGCAGTTCTTC
NA TRBJ2-3 TRBD2 TRBV7-3 CASSLTGLAGADTQYF TGTGCCAGCAGCTTAACGGGACTAGCGGGAGCAGATACGCAGTATTTT
NA TRBJ2-5 NA TRBV2 CASSERETQYF TGTGCCAGCAGTGAACGGGAGACCCAGTACTTC
NA TRBJ2-7 TRBD1 TRBV19 CASSPIGTGRYEQYF TGTGCCAGTAGTCCCATAGGGACAGGACGGTACGAGCAGTACTTC
NA TRBJ2-7 NA TRBV27 CASSLSGLLDREQYF TGTGCCAGCAGTTTATCCGGACTGCTAGATCGAGAGCAGTACTTC
once TRBJ1-2 TRBD1 TRBV27 CASSLVLMPGQGYGYTF TGTGCCAGCAGTTTAGTCCTCATGCCGGGACAGGGCTATGGCTACACCTTC
NA TRBJ2-3 TRBD1 TRBV19 CASSEPGQGYTDTQYF TGTGCCAGTTCGGAACCGGGACAGGGGTACACAGATACGCAGTATTTT
few TRBJ1-1 TRBD1 TRBV10-3 CAIRSQGDGMNTEAFF TGTGCCATCAGGTCACAGGGGGACGGAATGAACACTGAAGCTTTCTTT
NA TRBJ2-3 NA TRBV6-1 CASSEYGGAQYF TGTGCCAGCAGTGAATATGGCGGGGCGCAGTATTTT
NA TRBJ2-1 NA TRBV29-1 CSVVPRDKDNEQFF TGCAGCGTTGTCCCACGGGACAAGGACAATGAGCAGTTCTTC
once TRBJ2-3 NA TRBV14 CASSQGDWTQYF TGTGCCAGCAGCCAAGGGGACTGGACGCAGTATTTT
few TRBJ2-7 NA TRBV4-1 CASSQDRVRRISYEQYF TGCGCCAGCAGCCAAGATCGGGTACGGAGGATCTCCTACGAGCAGTACTTC
NA TRBJ1-5 NA TRBV10-3 CAISESREGNQPQHF TGTGCCATCAGTGAGTCAAGAGAGGGCAATCAGCCCCAGCATTTT
NA TRBJ2-6 TRBD2 TRBV27 CASSLDGGAGANVLTF TGTGCCAGCAGTTTAGACGGGGGGGCTGGGGCCAACGTCCTGACTTTC
NA TRBJ2-1 NA TRBV2 CASSERLPSPLMDNEQFF TGTGCCAGCAGTGAGCGACTCCCTAGTCCTCTTATGGACAATGAGCAGTTCTTC
NA TRBJ1-5 NA TRBV6-1 CASGHPGGSPQHF TGTGCCAGCGGACACCCGGGGGGAAGCCCCCAGCATTTT
NA TRBJ2-1 NA TRBV6-5 CASSKLVAEEQFF TGTGCCAGCAGTAAACTCGTGGCGGAGGAGCAGTTCTTC
NA TRBJ1-2 NA TRBV11-2 CASSLVRRVSSYGYTF TGTGCCAGCAGCTTAGTACGGAGAGTATCCTCTTATGGCTACACCTTC
NA TRBJ2-1 NA TRBV9 CASSVGWGGAVNEQFF TGTGCCAGCAGCGTAGGGTGGGGGGGGGCGGTCAATGAGCAGTTCTTC
once TRBJ1-4 TRBD1 TRBV4-2 CASSPRDRGHEKLFF TGTGCCAGCAGCCCGCGAGACAGGGGGCATGAAAAACTGTTTTTT
NA TRBJ2-2 NA TRBV7-9 CASSPHVTGHTGELFF TGTGCCAGCAGCCCCCACGTGACAGGCCACACCGGGGAGCTGTTTTTT
once TRBJ2-1 NA TRBV2 CASSKTSLGPNEQFF TGTGCCAGCAGTAAAACTAGCTTGGGTCCCAATGAGCAGTTCTTC
NA TRBJ1-2 TRBD1 TRBV9 CASSVGRDRNYGYTF TGTGCCAGCAGCGTGGGCCGGGACAGGAACTATGGCTACACCTTC
NA TRBJ1-1 NA TRBV9 CASSPRRGGYLNTEAFF TGTGCCAGCAGCCCCCGAAGGGGAGGGTATCTGAACACTGAAGCTTTCTTT
NA TRBJ2-3 TRBD2 TRBV10-3 CAISEPAGGQTDTQYF TGTGCCATCAGTGAGCCAGCGGGGGGGCAGACAGATACGCAGTATTTT
NA TRBJ2-7 TRBD1 TRBV6-5 CASSYAGGSYEQYF TGTGCCAGCAGTTACGCAGGGGGCTCCTACGAGCAGTACTTC
NA TRBJ2-7 TRBD2 TRBV7-2 CASSSRDYPGEQYF TGTGCCAGCAGCTCCCGGGACTACCCCGGAGAGCAGTACTTC
NA TRBJ2-2 NA TRBV9 CASSPRGPGAGELFF TGTGCCAGCAGCCCCCGAGGGCCAGGCGCCGGGGAGCTGTTTTTT
NA TRBJ1-5 TRBD1 TRBV28 CASSFPTGLVQPQHF TGTGCCAGCAGTTTCCCGACAGGGTTAGTTCAGCCCCAGCATTTT
NA TRBJ1-6 NA TRBV11-1 CASSQSSDSYSPLHF TGTGCCAGCAGCCAGAGCTCGGACAGCTATTCACCCCTCCACTTT
NA TRBJ2-3 NA TRBV30 CAWTRGLSADTQYF TGTGCCTGGACGCGGGGACTTAGCGCAGATACGCAGTATTTT